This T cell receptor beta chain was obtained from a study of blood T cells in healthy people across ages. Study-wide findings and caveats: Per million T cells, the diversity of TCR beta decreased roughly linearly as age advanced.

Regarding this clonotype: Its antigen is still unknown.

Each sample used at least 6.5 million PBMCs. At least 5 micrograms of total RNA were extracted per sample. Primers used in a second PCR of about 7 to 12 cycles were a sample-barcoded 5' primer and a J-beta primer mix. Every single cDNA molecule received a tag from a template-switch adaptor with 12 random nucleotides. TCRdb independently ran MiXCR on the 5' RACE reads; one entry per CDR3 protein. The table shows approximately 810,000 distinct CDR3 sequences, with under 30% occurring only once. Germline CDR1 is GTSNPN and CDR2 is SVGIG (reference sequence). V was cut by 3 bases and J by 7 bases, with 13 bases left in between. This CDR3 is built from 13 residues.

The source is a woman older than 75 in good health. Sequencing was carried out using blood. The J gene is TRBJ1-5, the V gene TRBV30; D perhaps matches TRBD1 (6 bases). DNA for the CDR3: TGTGCCTGGAGCCAGGGGCCCGGGCAGCCCCAGCATTTT. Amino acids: CAWSQGPGQPQHF. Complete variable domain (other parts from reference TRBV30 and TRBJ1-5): SQTIHQWPATLVQPVGSPLSLECTVEGTSNPNLYWYRQAAGRGLQLLFYSVGIGQISSEVPQNLSASRPQDRQFILSSKKLLLSDSGFYLCAWSQGPGQPQHFGDGTRLSIL.